This T cell receptor (beta chain) was observed in a study of T cell responses to AZD1222 COVID-19 vaccine. The CDR3 loop spans 15 amino acids. Trimming removed 2 bases from V and 4 bases from J, with 14 bases in between. The germline gives CDR1 LNHDA, CDR2 SQIVND (reference sequence). TCRdb's copy holds only in-frame clones and misses some; the assay was immunoSEQ multiplex PCR. Of 150,000 to 200,000 clones listed, 85% to 95% were seen once; the top ten hold less than 11%. The sequenced sample was peripheral blood, obtained on day 0 of AZD1222 vaccination. This chain uses TRBV19 with TRBJ2-5; D may match TRBD1 or TRBD2 (5 bases each). This receptor was taken from an adult in good health. The CDR3 nucleotides are TGTGCCAGTAGTATAATAAGGGGAGTACGAGAGACCCAGTACTTC. Translated, it gives CASSIIRGVRETQYF. The variable domain in full, completed from reference TRBV19 and TRBJ2-5, reads DGGITQSPKYLFRKEGQNVTLSCEQNLNHDAMYWYRQDPGQGLRLIYYSQIVNDFQKGDIAEGYSVSREKKESFPLTVTSAQKNPTAFYLCASSIIRGVRETQYFGPGTRLLVL.